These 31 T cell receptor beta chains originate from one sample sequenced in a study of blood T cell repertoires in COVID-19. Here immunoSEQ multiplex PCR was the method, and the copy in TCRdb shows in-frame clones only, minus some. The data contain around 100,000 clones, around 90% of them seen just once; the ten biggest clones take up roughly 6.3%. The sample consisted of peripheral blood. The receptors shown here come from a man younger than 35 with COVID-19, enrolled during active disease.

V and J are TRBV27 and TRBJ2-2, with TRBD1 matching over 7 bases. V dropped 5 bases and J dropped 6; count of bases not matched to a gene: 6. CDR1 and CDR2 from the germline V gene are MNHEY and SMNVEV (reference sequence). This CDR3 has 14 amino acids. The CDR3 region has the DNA TGTGCCAGCAGTACGACAGGGTCGGCCGGGGAGCTGTTTTTT. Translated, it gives CASSTTGSAGELFF.

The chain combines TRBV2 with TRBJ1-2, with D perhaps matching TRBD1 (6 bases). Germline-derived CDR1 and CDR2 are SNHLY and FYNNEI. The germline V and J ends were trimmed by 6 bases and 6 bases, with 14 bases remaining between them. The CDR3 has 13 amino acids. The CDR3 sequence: CASSPIGGDGYTF. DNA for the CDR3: TGTGCCAGCAGCCCCATTGGGGGCGATGGCTACACCTTC.

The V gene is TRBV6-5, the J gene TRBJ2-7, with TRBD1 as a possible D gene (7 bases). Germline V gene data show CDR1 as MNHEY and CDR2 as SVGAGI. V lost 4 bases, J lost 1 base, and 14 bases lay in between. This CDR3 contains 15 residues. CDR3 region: CASSLRAGGSYEQYF. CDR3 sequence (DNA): TGTGCCAGCAGTTTAAGGGCAGGGGGGTCCTACGAGCAGTACTTC.

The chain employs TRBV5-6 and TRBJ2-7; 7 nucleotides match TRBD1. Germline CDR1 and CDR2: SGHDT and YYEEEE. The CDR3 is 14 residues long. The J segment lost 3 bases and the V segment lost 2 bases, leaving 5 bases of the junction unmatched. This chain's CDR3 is CASSLGQGVYEQYF. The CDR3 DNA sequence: TGTGCCAGCAGCTTAGGGCAGGGGGTCTACGAGCAGTACTTC.

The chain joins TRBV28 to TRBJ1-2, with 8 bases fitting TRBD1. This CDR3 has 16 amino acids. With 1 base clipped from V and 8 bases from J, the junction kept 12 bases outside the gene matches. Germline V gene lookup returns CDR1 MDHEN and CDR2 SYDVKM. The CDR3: CASSLSLGTGPRGYTF. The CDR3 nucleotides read TGTGCCAGCAGTTTATCACTTGGGACAGGTCCGCGAGGCTACACCTTC.

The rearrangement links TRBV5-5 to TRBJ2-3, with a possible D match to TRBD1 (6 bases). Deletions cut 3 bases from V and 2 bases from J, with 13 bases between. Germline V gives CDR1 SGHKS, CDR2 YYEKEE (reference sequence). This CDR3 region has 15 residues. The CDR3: CASSWPRTDTDTQYF. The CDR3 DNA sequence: TGTGCCAGCAGCTGGCCGAGGACAGACACAGATACGCAGTATTTT.

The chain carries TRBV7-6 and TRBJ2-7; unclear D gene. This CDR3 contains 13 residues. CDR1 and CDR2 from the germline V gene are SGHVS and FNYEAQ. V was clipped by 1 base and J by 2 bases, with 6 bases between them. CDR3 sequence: CASSLESTYEQYF. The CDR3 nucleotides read TGTGCCAGCAGCTTAGAAAGCACCTACGAGCAGTACTTC.

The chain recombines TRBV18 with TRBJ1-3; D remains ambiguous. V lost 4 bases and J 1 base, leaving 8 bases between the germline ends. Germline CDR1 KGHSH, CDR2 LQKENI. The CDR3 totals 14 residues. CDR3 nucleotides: TGTGCCAGCTCACGAGACAATTCTGGAAACACCATATATTTT. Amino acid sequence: CASSRDNSGNTIYF.

The CDR3 region is CAISAPSQGITDTQYF. CDR3 nucleotides: TGTGCCATCAGTGCCCCCAGCCAGGGAATCACAGATACGCAGTATTTT. The chain couples TRBV10-3 to TRBJ2-3; D may be TRBD1 (5 bases). The CDR3 is 16 amino acids. CDR1 is ENHRY and CDR2 is SYGVKD in the germline V gene. Deletions cut 4 bases from V and 2 bases from J, with 16 bases between.

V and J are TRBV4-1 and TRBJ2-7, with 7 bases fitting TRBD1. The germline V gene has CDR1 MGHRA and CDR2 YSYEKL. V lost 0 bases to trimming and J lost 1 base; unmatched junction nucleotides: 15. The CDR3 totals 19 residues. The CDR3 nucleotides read TGCGCCAGCAGCCAAGATCGTCCAGGGGGTACCCTACGGTCCTACGAGCAGTACTTC. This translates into CASSQDRPGGTLRSYEQYF.

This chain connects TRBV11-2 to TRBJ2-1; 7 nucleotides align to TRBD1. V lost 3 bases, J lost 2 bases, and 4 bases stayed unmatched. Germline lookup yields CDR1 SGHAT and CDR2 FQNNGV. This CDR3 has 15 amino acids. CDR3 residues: CASSLGQGAYNEQFF. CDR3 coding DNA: TGTGCCAGCAGCTTGGGGCAGGGGGCCTACAATGAGCAGTTCTTC.

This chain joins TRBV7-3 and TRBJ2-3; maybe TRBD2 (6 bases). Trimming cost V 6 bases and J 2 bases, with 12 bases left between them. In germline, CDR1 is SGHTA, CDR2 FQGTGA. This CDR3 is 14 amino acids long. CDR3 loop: CASSPIAATDTQYF. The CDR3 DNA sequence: TGTGCCAGCAGTCCGATAGCGGCCACAGATACGCAGTATTTT.

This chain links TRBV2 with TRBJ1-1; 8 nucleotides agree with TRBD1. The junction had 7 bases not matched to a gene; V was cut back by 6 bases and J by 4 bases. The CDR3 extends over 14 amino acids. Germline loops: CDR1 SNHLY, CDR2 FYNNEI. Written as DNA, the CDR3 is TGTGCCAGCAGGGAACAGGGGGTGGCCACTGAAGCTTTCTTT. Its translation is CASREQGVATEAFF.

As DNA, the CDR3 is TGCGCCAGCAGTGAGGCCGGACTAGCGGGAGGAACTGAGCAGTTCTTC. This translates into CASSEAGLAGGTEQFF. The chain recombines TRBV10-2 with TRBJ2-1; 14 positions agree with TRBD2. The CDR3 contains 16 residues. V was clipped by 2 bases and J by 9 bases; unmatched bases: 6. Germline CDR1 reads WSHSY; CDR2 reads SAAADI.

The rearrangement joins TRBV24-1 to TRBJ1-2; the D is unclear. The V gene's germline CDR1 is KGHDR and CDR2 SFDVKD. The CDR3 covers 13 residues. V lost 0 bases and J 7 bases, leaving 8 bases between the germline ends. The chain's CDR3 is CATSDLLFSGYTF. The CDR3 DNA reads TGTGCCACCAGTGATTTGCTCTTCTCTGGCTACACCTTC.

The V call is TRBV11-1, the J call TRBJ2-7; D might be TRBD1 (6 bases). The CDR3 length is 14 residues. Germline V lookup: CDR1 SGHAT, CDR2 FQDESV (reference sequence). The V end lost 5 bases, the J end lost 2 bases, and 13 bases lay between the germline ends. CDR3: CASSRAGTPYEQYF. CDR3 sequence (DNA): TGTGCCAGCAGCCGAGCCGGGACACCCTACGAGCAGTACTTC.

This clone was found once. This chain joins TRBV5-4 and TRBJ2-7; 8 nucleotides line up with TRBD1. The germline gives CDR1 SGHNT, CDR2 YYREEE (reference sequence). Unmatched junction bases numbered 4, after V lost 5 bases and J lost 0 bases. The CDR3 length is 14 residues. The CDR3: CASRQGQGSYEQYF. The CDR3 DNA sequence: TGTGCCAGCAGGCAAGGACAGGGCTCCTACGAGCAGTACTTC. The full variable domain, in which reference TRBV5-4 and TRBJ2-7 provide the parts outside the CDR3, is ETGVTQSPTHLIKTRGQQVTLRCSSQSGHNTVSWYQQALGQGPQFIFQYYREEENGRGNFPPRFSGLQFPNYSSELNVNALELDDSALYLCASRQGQGSYEQYFGPGTRLTVT.

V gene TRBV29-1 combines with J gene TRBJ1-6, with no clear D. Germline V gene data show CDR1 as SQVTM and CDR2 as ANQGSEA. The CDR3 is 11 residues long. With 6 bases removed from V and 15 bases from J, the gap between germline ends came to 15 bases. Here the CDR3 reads CSVNAGGGLHF. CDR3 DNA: TGCAGCGTAAACGCCGGCGGTGGCCTCCACTTT.

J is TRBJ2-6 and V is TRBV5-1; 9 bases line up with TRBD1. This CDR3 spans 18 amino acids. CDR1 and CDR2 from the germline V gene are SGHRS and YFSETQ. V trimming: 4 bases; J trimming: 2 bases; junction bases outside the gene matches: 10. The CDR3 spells CASSLPGQGRPGANVLTF. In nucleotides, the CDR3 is TGCGCCAGCAGCCTACCGGGACAGGGACGGCCTGGGGCCAACGTCCTGACTTTC.

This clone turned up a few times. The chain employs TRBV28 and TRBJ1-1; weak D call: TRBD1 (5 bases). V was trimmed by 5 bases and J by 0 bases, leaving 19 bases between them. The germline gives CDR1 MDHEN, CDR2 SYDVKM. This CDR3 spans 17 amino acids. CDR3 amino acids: CASSPLRGGTLNTEAFF. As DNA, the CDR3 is TGTGCCAGCAGTCCACTCCGGGGGGGGACCTTGAACACTGAAGCTTTCTTT.

The CDR3 DNA reads TGCGCCAGCAGCTCGGGGACAGGGGGCGCGGTTGGCTACACCTTC. This gives the protein CASSSGTGGAVGYTF. The chain is built from TRBV5-1 and TRBJ1-2; 12 bases match TRBD1. The CDR3 sequence is 15 residues long. The V and J ends lost 3 bases and 7 bases, in that order; junction bases with no gene match: 7. Germline CDR1 is SGHRS and CDR2 is YFSETQ.

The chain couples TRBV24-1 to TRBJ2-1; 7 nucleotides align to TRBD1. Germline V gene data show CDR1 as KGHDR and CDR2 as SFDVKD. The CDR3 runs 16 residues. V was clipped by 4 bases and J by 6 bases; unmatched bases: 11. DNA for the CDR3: TGTGCCACCAGTGACAAGCGACAGGGACGTTTCAATGAGCAGTTCTTC. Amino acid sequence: CATSDKRQGRFNEQFF.

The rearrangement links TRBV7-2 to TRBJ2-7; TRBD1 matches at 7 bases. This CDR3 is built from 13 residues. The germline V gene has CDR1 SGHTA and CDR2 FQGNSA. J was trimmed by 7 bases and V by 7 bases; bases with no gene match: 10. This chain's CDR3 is CASTYRGEGEQYF. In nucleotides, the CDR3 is TGTGCCAGCACCTACAGGGGCGAGGGGGAGCAGTACTTC.

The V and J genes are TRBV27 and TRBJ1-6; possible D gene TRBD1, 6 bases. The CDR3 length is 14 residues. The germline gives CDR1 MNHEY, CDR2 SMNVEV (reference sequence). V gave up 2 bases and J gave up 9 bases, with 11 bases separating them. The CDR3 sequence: CASSLDTGSSPLHF. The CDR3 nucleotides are TGTGCCAGCAGTTTAGATACAGGGAGTTCACCCCTCCACTTT.

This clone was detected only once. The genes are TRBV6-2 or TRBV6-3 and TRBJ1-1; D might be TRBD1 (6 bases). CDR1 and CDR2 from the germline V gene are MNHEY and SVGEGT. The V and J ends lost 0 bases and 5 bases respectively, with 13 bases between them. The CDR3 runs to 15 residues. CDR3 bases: TGTGCCAGCAGTTACTCGCTCCGGGACATAACTGAAGCTTTCTTT. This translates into CASSYSLRDITEAFF.

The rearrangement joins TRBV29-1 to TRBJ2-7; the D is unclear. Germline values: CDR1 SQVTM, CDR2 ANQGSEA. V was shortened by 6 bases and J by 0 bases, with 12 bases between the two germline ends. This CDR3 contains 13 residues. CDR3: CSVENLGSYEQYF. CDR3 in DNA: TGCAGCGTCGAAAATCTCGGCTCCTACGAGCAGTACTTC.

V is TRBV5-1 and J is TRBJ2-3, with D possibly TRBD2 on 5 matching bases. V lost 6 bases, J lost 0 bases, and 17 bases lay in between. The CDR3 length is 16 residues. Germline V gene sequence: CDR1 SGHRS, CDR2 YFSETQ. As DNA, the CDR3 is TGCGCCAGCATCCCCGGGGTCGCGCGTAGCACAGATACGCAGTATTTT. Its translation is CASIPGVARSTDTQYF.

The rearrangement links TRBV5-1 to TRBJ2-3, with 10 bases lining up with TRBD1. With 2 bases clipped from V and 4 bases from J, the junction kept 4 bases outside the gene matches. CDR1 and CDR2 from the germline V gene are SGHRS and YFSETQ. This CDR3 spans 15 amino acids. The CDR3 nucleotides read TGCGCCAGCAGCTTCCGACAGGGGGCTTCAGATACGCAGTATTTT. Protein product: CASSFRQGASDTQYF.

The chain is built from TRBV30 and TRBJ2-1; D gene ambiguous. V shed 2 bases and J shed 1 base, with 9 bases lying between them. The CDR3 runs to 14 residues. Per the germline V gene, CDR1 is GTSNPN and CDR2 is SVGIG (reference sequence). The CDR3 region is CAWSSFGSYNEQFF. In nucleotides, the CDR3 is TGTGCCTGGAGTTCGTTCGGGTCCTACAATGAGCAGTTCTTC.

CDR3 in DNA: TGTGCCAGCAGTTACTCGAGAATGGGAGGCCGAGGGGCTTTCTTT. Translated: CASSYSRMGGRGAFF. The chain has TRBV6-5 and TRBJ1-1, with D hard to call. V was trimmed by 0 bases and J by 11 bases, leaving 19 bases between them. CDR1 is MNHEY, CDR2 SVGAGI, per germline. This CDR3 has 15 residues.

The CDR3 nucleotides read TGCGCCAGCAGTCAACAGATCTCCTATAATTCACCCCTCCACTTT. Translating gives CASSQQISYNSPLHF. This chain joins TRBV23-1 and TRBJ1-6, with D uncertain. TRBV23-1 is designated an ORF whose function remains uncertain. V lost 2 bases and J 0 bases, leaving 5 bases between the germline ends. The CDR3 length is 15 residues.